This T cell receptor (beta chain) was sequenced in a study of blood T cells in healthy people across ages. Study findings and constraints: With donor CMV status unknown, expanded clonotype changes were possibly confounded.

This clonotype has more than one count but fewer than ten. No antigen is known for it. This CDR3 is 14 amino acids long. Germline V gene lookup returns CDR1 SGHTA and CDR2 FQGNSA. Trimming shortened V by 5 bases and J by 13 bases, and 21 bases separated the two germline ends. It was with a sample-barcoded 5' primer and a J-beta primer mix that a second PCR of about 6 to 12 cycles was run. Every cDNA was tagged by a template-switch adaptor with 12 random nucleotides. Each CDR3 protein gets one entry after TCRdb re-called the 5' RACE reads with MiXCR. The table has over 1,500,000 distinct CDR3 sequences, 39% seen once; the top ten hold more than 20%. Isolation yielded PBMCs, at least 7 million per sample, in every case.

The V call is TRBV7-2, the J call TRBJ2-4; maybe TRBD1 (7 bases). The source material was blood. This receptor was identified in a human donor in good health. CDR3 coding DNA: TGTGCCAGCAGCGGCGGGACAGAGATACTGGAGCAGTACTTC. Its protein is CASSGGTEILEQYF.